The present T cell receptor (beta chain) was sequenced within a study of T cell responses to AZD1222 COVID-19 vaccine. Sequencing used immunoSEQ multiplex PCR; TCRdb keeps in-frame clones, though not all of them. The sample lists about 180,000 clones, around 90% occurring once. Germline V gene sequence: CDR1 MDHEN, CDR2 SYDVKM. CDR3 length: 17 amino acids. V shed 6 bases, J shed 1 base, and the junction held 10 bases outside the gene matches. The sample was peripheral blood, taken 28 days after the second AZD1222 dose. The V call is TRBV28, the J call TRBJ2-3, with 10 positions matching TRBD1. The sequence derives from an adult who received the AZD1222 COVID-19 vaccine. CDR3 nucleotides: TGTGCCAGCAGGATGGACAGGGGGATCCATGGCACAGATACGCAGTATTTT. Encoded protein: CASRMDRGIHGTDTQYF.